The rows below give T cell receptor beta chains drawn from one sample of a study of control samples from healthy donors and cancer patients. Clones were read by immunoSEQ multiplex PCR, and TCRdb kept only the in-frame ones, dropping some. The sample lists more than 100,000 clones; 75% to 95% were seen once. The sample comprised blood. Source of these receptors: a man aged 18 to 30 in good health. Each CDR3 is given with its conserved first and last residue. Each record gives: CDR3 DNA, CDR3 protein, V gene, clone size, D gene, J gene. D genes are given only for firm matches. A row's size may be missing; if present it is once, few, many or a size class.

TGTGCCAGCAGTCGGGACAACGAAGTGGATACGCAGTATTTT CASSRDNEVDTQYF TRBV2 . . TRBJ2-3
TGTGCCACCAGCAACCGGGACAGGGGTATAGGTGAGCAGTTCTTC CATSNRDRGIGEQFF TRBV15 . TRBD1 TRBJ2-1
TGTGCCAGCAGCCACAGGGCTGAAGCTTTCTTT CASSHRAEAFF TRBV3-1/TRBV3-2 . . TRBJ1-1
TGTGCCAGCAGCGTAGGACTAGCGGGAGGTCCCCTGAACACCGGGGAGCTGTTTTTT CASSVGLAGGPLNTGELFF TRBV9 . TRBD2 TRBJ2-2
TGTGCCTGGAGTGCCAGGGTGTGGGAAAAACTGTTTTTT CAWSARVWEKLFF TRBV30 . . TRBJ1-4
TGTGCCAGCAGCACGGGGGTGACTAATGAAAAACTGTTTTTT CASSTGVTNEKLFF TRBV9 . . TRBJ1-4
TGTGCCAGCGGAAAGGAATCTAATTCACCCCTCCACTTT CASGKESNSPLHF TRBV6-1 . . TRBJ1-6
TGTGCCTGGAGTGTATGGTCAGCCTTGGGAAACACCATATATTTT CAWSVWSALGNTIYF TRBV30 . . TRBJ1-3
TGTGCCAGCAGTGACTTTTCCGGGGGATCTAATGAAAAACTGTTTTTT CASSDFSGGSNEKLFF TRBV2 . . TRBJ1-4
TGTGCCAGCGGGCGGTATGGCGAGCAGTACTTC CASGRYGEQYF TRBV2 . . TRBJ2-7
TGCGCCAGCAGGGATCCTTCCCGGATGGGGGTGAACACTGAAGCTTTCTTT CASRDPSRMGVNTEAFF TRBV10-2 . . TRBJ1-1
TGTGCCAGCAGCCCGGAAAACCCGGGGAATGAGCAGTTCTTC CASSPENPGNEQFF TRBV9 once . TRBJ2-1
TGTGCCACAAGGGAGCGTAACGAGCAGTACTTC CATRERNEQYF TRBV6-6 . . TRBJ2-7
TGTGCCAGCTCACCACCCGCCTCCGGGGCTGATGAGCAGTTCTTC CASSPPASGADEQFF TRBV18 . . TRBJ2-1
TGTGCCAGCAGCTTGGCCACGATATCCGATAGCAATCAGCCCCAGCATTTT CASSLATISDSNQPQHF TRBV5-8 . . TRBJ1-5
TGTGCCAGCAGCGAAGCTCCGGAGCAGTTCTTC CASSEAPEQFF TRBV2 once . TRBJ2-1
TGTGCCAGCAGTTACCCGGATGAGCAGTTCTTC CASSYPDEQFF TRBV6-2/TRBV6-3 . . TRBJ2-1
TGTGCCAGCAGTTACAGGACAGGGCTGGGCTACACCTTC CASSYRTGLGYTF TRBV6-6 . TRBD1 TRBJ1-2
TGTGCCACCGAACTCACAACTAATGAAAAACTGTTTTTT CATELTTNEKLFF TRBV28 once . TRBJ1-4
TGTGCCAGCAGCTATGGGACAGAAGAGACCCAGTACTTC CASSYGTEETQYF TRBV5-4 . TRBD1 TRBJ2-5
TGTGCCAGCAGCCCCCTAGGCGCCGGGGCGAACACCGGGGAGCTGTTTTTT CASSPLGAGANTGELFF TRBV3-1/TRBV3-2 . . TRBJ2-2
TGTGCCAGCAGCTATCGGGATTCACCCCTCCACTTT CASSYRDSPLHF TRBV12-3/TRBV12-4 . . TRBJ1-6
TGTGCCAGCAGCGACAAAACAGGTCTCAATCAGCCCCAGCATTTT CASSDKTGLNQPQHF TRBV7-6 . . TRBJ1-5
TGTGCCAGCAGCTTAGGTGGGGGGATCAATCAGCCCCAGCATTTT CASSLGGGINQPQHF TRBV7-2 . . TRBJ1-5
TGCGCCAGCAGCTTGAATCCAGGGAACACTGAAGCTTTCTTT CASSLNPGNTEAFF TRBV5-1 . . TRBJ1-1
TGTGCCAGCAGCTTAATAAGGGGGTTCGTCACCTACGAGCAGTACTTC CASSLIRGFVTYEQYF TRBV11-2 . . TRBJ2-7
TGTGCCAGCAACCCCGGCGCGGGGATAAACTCACCCCTCCACTTT CASNPGAGINSPLHF TRBV19 . . TRBJ1-6
TGCGCCAGCAGCCAAGTCTATGGGACAGAGGGACAGCCCCAGCATTTT CASSQVYGTEGQPQHF TRBV4-3 few TRBD1 TRBJ1-5
TGTGCCAGTAGTATCGATGAAAATGAAAAACTGTTTTTT CASSIDENEKLFF TRBV19 once . TRBJ1-4
TGTGCCAGCAGCTTAGGGACTAGCGAAGAGCAGTACTTC CASSLGTSEEQYF TRBV7-6 . TRBD2 TRBJ2-7
TGTGCCAGCAGCCCAGGACAGGAGAACACCGGGGAGCTGTTTTTT CASSPGQENTGELFF TRBV7-8 . TRBD1 TRBJ2-2